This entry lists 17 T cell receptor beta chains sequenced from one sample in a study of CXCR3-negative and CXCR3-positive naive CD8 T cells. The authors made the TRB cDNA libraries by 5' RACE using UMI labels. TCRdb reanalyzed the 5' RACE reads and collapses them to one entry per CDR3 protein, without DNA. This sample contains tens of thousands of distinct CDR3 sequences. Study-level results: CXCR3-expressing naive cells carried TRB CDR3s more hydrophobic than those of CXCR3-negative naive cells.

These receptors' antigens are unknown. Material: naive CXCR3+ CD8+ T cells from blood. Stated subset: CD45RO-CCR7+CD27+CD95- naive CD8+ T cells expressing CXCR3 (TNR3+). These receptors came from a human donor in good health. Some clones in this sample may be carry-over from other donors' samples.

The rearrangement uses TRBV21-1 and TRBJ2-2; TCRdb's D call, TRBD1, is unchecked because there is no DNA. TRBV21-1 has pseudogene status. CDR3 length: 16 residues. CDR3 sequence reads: CASSIRDRVNTGELFF.

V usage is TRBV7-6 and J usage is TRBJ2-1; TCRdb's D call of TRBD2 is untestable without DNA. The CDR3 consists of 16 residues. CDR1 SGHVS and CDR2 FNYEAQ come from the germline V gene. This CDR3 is CASSPLKRTGDNEQFF.

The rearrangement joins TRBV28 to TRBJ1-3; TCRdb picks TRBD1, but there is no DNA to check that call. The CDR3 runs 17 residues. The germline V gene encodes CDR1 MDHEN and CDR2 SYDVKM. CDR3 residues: CASSWGTGGSGGNTIYF.

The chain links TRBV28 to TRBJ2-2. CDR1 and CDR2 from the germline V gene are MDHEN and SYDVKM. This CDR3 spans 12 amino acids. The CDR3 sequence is CASTGIGGELFF. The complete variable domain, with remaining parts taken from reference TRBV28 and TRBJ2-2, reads DVKVTQSSRYLVKRTGEKVFLECVQDMDHENMFWYRQDPGLGLRLIYFSYDVKMKEKGDIPEGYSVSREKKERFSLILESASTNQTSMYLCASTGIGGELFFGEGSRLTVL.

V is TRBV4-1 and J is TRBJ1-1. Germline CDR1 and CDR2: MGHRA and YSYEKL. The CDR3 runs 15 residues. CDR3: CASSPEGNWNTEAFF.

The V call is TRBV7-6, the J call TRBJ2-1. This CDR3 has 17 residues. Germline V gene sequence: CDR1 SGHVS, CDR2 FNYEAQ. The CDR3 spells CASSLSGLSTSYNEQFF.

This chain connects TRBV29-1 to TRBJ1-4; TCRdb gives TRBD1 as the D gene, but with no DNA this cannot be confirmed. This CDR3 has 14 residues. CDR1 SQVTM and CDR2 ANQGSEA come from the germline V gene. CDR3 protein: CSVSTGGGFEKLFF.

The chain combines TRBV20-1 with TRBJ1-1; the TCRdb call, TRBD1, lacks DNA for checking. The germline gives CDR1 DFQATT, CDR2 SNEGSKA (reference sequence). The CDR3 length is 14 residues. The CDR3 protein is CSAREAGTDTEAFF.

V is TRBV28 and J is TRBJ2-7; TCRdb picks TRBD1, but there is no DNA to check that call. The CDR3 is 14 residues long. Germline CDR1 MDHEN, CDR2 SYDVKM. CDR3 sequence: CASSSPGRPYEQYF.

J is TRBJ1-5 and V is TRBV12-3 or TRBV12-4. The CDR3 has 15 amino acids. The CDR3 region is CASSSSNFPLQPQHF.

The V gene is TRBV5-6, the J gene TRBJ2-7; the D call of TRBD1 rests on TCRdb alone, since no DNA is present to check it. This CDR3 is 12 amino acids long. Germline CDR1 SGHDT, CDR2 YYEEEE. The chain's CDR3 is CASSFVGGEQHF.

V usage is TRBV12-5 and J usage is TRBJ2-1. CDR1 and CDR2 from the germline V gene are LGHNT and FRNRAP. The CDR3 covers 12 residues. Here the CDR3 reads CASGLSYNEQFF.

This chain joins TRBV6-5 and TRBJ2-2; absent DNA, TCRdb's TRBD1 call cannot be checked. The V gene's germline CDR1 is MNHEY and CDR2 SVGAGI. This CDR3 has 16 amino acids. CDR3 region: CASSSQELPYTGELFF.

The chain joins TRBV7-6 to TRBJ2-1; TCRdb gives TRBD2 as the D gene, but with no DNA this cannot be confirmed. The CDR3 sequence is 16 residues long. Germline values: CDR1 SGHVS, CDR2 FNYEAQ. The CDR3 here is CASSVLAGGTSNEQFF. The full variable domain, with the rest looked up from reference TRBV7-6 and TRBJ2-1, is GAGVSQSPRYKVTKRGQDVALRCDPISGHVSLYWYRQALGQGPEFLTYFNYEAQQDKSGLPNDRFSAERPEGSISTLTIQRTEQRDSAMYRCASSVLAGGTSNEQFFGPGTRLTVL.

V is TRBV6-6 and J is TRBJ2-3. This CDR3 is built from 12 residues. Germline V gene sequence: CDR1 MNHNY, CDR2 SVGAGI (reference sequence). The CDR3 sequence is CASSYSERLEYF.

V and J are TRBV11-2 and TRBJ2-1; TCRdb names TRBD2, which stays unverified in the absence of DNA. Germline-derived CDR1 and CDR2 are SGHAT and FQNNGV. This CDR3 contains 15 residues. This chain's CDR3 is CASSKTSGGYNEQFF.

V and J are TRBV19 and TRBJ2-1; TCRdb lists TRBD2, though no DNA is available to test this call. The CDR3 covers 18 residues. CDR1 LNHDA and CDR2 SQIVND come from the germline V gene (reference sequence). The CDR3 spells CASSPWVRVAGENNEQFF.